This T cell receptor beta chain was captured in a study of T cell changes during pregnancy in multiple sclerosis. From germline, CDR1 is SGHRS and CDR2 YFSETQ. Trimming took 6 bases from V and 9 from J, leaving 13 bases between them. CDR3 size: 12 residues. Measured with immunoSEQ multiplex PCR; TCRdb has only the in-frame clones, and not every one. The sample shows fewer than 50,000 clones, about nine tenths of them seen only once. This receptor was taken from a female donor in good health, enrolled as a control in a pregnancy study. The chain has TRBV5-1 and TRBJ2-1; possible D gene TRBD2, 5 bases. Sequenced material: peripheral blood, taken in the second trimester of pregnancy. The CDR3 bases are TGCGCCAGCACACGGGGAGTAGGTGAGCAGTTCTTC. Translation: CASTRGVGEQFF.